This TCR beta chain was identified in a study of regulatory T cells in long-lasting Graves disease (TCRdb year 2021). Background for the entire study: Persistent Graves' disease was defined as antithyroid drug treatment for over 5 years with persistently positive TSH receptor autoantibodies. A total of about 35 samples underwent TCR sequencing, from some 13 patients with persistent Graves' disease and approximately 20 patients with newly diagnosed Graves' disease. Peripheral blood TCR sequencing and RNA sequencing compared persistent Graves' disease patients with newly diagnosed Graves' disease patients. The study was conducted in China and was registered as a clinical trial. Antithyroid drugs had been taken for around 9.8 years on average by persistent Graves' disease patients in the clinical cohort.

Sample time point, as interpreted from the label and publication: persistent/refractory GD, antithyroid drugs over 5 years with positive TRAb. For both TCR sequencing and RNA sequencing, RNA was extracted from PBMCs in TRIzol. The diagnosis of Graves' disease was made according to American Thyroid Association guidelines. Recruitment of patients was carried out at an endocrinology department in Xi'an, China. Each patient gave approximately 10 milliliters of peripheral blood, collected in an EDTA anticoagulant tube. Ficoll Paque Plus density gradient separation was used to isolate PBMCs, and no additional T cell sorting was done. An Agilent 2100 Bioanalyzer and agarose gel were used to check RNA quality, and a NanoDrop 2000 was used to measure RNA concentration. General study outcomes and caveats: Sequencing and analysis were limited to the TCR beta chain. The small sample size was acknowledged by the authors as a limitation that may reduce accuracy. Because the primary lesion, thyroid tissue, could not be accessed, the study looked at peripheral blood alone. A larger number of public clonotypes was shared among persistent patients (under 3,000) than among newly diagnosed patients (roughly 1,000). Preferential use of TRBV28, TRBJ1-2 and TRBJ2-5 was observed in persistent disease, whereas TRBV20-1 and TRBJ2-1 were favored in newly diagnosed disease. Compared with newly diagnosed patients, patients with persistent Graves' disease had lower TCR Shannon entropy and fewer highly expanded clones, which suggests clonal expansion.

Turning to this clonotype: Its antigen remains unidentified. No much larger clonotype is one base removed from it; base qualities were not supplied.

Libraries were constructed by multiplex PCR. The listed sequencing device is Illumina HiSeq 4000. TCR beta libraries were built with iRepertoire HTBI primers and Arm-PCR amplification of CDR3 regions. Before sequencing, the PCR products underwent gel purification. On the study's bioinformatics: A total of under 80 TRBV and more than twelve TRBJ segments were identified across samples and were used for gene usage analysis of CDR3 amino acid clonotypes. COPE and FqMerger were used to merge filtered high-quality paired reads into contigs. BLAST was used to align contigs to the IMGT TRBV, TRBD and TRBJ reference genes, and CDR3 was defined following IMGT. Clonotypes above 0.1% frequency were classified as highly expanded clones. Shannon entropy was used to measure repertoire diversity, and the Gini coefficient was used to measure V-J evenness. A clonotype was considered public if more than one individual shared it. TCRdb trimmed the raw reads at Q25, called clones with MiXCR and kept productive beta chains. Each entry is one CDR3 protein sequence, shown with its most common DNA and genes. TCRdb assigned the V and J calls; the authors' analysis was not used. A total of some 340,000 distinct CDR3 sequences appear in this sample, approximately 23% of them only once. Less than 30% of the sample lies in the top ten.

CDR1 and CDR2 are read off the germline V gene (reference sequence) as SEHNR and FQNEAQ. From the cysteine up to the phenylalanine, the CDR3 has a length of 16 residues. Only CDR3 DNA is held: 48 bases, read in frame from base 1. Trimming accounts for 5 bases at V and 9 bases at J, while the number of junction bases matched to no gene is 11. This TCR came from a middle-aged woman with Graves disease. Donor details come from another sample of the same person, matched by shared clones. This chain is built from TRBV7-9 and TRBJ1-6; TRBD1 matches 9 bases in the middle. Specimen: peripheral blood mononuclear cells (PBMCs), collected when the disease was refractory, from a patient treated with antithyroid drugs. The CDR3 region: CASSQQMGQGTSPLHF. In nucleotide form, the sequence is TGTGCCAGCAGCCAACAGATGGGACAGGGAACTTCACCCCTCCACTTT. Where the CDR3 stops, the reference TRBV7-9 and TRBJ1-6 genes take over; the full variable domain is DTGVSQNPRHKITKRGQNVTFRCDPISEHNRLYWYRQTLGQGPEFLTYFQNEAQLEKSRLLSDRFSAERPKGSFSTLEIQRTEQGDSAMYLCASSQQMGQGTSPLHFGNGTRLTVT.